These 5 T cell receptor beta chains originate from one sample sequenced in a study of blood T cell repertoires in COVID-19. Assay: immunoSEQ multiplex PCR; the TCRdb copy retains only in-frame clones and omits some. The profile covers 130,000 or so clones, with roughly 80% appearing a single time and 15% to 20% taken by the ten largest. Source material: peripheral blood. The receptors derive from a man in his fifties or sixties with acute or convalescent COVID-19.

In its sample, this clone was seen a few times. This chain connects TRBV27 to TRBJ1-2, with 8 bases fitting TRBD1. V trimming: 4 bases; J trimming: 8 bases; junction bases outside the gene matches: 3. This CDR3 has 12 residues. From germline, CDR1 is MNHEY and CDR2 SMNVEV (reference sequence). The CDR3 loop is CASSSGGYGYTF. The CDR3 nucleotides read TGTGCCAGCAGTTCAGGGGGCTACGGCTACACCTTC.

The CDR3 here is CAINPTGETGELFF. The CDR3 region has the DNA TGTGCCATTAACCCGACAGGGGAGACCGGGGAGCTGTTTTTT. This chain connects TRBV7-8 to TRBJ2-2; 8 nucleotides agree with TRBD1. Germline V gene data show CDR1 as SGHVS and CDR2 as FQNEAQ. The CDR3 sequence is 14 residues long. V lost 10 bases and J lost 5; bases outside the gene matches: 9.

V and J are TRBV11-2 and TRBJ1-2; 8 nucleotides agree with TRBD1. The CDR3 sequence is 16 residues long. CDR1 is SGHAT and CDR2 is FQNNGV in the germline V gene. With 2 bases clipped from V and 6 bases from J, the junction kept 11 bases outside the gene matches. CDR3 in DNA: TGTGCCAGCAGCTTACCCAATACCGGACAGGGAGATGGCTACACCTTC. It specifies CASSLPNTGQGDGYTF.

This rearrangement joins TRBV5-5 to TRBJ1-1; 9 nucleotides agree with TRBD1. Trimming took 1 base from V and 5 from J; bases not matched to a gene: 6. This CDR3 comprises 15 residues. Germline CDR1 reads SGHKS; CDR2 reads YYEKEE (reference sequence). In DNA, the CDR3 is TGTGCCAGCAGCTTGACGGGACAGGGATTAACTGAAGCTTTCTTT. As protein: CASSLTGQGLTEAFF.

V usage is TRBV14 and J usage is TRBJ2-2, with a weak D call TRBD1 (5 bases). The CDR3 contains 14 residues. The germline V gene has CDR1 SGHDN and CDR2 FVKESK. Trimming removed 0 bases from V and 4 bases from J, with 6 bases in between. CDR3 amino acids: CASSQDRGTGELFF. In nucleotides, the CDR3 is TGTGCCAGCAGCCAAGATAGGGGCACCGGGGAGCTGTTTTTT.